This record covers a single T cell receptor beta chain. The entry originates in a study of blood T cell repertoires in COVID-19. Profiled with immunoSEQ multiplex PCR; TCRdb holds only in-frame clones, not every one. The sample holds 200,000 to 250,000 clones, 70% to 90% seen once. The germline V gene encodes CDR1 MDHEN and CDR2 SYDVKM. There are 13 residues in the CDR3. V lost 3 bases, J lost 11 bases, and 14 bases lay in between. The rearrangement joins TRBV28 to TRBJ1-3; D may be TRBD1 (6 bases). This TCR was recovered from a woman in her thirties or forties with acute COVID-19. Specimen: PBMCs or T cells enriched from blood (not recorded which). The CDR3 is CASSLGAERAIYF. In nucleotides, the CDR3 is TGTGCCAGCAGTTTGGGGGCGGAGAGGGCCATATATTTT.